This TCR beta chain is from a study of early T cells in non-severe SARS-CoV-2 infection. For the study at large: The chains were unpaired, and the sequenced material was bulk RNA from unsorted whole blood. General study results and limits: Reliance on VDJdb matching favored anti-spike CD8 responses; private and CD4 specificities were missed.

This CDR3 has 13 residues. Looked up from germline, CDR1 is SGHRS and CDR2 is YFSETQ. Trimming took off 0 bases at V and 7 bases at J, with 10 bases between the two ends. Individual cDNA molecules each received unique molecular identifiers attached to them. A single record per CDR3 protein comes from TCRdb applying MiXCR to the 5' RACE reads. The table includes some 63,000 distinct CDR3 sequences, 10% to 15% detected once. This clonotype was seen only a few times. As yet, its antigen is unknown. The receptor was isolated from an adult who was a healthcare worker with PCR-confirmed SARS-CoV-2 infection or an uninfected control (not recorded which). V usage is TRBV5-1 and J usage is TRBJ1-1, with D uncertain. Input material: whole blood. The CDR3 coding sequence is TGCGCCAGCAGCTTGGGGGAGGGAGGTGAAGCTTTCTTT. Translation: CASSLGEGGEAFF.